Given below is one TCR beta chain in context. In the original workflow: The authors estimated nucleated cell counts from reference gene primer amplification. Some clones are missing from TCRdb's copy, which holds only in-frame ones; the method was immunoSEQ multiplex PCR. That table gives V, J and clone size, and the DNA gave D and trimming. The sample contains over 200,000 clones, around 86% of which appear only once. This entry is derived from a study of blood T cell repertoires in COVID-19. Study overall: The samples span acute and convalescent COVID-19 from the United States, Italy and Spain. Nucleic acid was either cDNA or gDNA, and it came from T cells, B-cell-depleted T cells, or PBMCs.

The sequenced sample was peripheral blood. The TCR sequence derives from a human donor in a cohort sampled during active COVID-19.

Written as DNA, the CDR3 is TGTGCCAGCAGCCCCTGGGGGGGTGAGCAGTTCTTC. This encodes CASSPWGGEQFF. The rearrangement uses TRBV7-8 and TRBJ2-1, with 7 bases lining up with TRBD2. Germline CDR1 and CDR2: SGHVS and FQNEAQ. The CDR3 runs 12 residues. V lost 5 bases and J lost 9; bases outside the gene matches: 4.